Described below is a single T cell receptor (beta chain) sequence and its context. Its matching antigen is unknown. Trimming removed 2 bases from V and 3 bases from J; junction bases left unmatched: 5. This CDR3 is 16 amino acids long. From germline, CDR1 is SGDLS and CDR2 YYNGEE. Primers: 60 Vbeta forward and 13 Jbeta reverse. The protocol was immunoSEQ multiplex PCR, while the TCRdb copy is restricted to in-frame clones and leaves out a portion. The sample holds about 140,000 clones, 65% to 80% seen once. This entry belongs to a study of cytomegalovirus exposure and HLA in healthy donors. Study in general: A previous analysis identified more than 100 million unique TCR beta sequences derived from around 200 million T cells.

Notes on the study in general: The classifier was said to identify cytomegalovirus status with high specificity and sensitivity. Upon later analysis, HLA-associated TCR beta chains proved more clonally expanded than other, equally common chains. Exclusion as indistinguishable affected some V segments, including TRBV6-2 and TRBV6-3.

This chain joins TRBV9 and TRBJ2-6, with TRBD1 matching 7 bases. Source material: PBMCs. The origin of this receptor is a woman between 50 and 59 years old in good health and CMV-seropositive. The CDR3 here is CASSVTTGSGANVLTF. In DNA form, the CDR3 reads TGTGCCAGCAGCGTCACGACAGGGAGTGGGGCCAACGTCCTGACTTTC.